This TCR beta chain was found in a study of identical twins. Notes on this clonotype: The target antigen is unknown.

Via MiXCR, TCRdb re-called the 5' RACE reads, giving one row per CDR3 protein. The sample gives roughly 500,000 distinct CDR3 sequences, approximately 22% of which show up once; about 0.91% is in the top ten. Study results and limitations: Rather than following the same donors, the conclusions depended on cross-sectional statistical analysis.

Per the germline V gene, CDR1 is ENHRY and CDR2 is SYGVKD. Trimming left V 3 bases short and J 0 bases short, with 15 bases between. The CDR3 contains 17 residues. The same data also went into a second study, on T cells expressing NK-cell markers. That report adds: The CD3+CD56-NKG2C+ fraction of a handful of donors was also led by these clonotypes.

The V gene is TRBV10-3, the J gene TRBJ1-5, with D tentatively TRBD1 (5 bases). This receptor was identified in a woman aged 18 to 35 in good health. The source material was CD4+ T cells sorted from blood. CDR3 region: CAISDYQGTTSNQPQHF. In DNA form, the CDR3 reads TGTGCCATCAGTGATTATCAGGGTACGACTAGCAATCAGCCCCAGCATTTT.